A single sample is the source of the 10 T cell receptor beta chains below, sequenced in a study of OX40 agonist ivuxolimab in advanced cancers. The data were produced by immunoSEQ multiplex PCR, yet TCRdb's version contains in-frame clones alone and is incomplete. The sample has about 35,000 clones, more than 80% seen once; the top ten hold roughly 12%. This sample comprised CD4+ or CD8+ T cells sorted from blood, obtained in a trial of the OX40 agonist ivuxolimab. The receptors derive from an adult with an advanced solid tumor such as melanoma, head and neck, liver or kidney cancer.

The rearrangement uses TRBV2 and TRBJ2-7; D perhaps matches TRBD2 (6 bases). With 2 bases removed from V and 4 bases from J, the gap between germline ends came to 15 bases. The CDR3 loop spans 15 amino acids. Germline assignment: CDR1 SNHLY and CDR2 FYNNEI. CDR3 region: CASSEMGGSAYEQYF. DNA of the CDR3: TGTGCCAGCAGTGAAATGGGGGGTTCAGCATACGAGCAGTACTTC.

The chain links TRBV21-1 to TRBJ1-1. TRBV21-1 is given as a pseudogene. The CDR3 runs 15 residues. The CDR3 loop reads CASSKVLGVSTEAFF. CDR3 bases: TGTGCCAGCAGCAAGGTCCTAGGTGTGAGCACTGAAGCTTTCTTT.

This clone was seen a handful of times. The CDR3 here is CASKVPRGVTFGYTF. The CDR3 DNA is TGTGCCAGCAAAGTCCCACGAGGGGTGACTTTTGGCTACACCTTC. V is TRBV28 and J is TRBJ1-2; tentatively, D is TRBD1 (5 bases). CDR3 size: 15 residues. The V gene lost 7 bases and the J gene lost 7 bases, with 22 bases spanning the gap. Germline V lookup: CDR1 MDHEN, CDR2 SYDVKM.

This sequence joins TRBV7-2 and TRBJ2-7, with 11 bases aligning to TRBD2. The junction had 15 bases not matched to a gene; V was cut back by 3 bases and J by 5 bases. The CDR3 spans 18 residues. Germline CDR1 is SGHTA and CDR2 is FQGNSA. Written as DNA, the CDR3 is TGTGCCAGCAGCTTCCCAACCGGTAGCGGGAGGGCCCTCGACGAGCAGTACTTC. As protein: CASSFPTGSGRALDEQYF.

The V call is TRBV19, the J call TRBJ2-1; D is perhaps TRBD1 (5 bases). Trimming took 4 bases from V and 10 from J, leaving 14 bases between them. CDR1 and CDR2 from the germline V gene are LNHDA and SQIVND (reference sequence). The CDR3 totals 13 residues. DNA of the CDR3: TGTGCCAGTAGTACGTCCGGACATACAGAGCAGTTCTTC. Amino acids: CASSTSGHTEQFF.

The rearrangement joins TRBV5-1 to TRBJ2-7; tentative D call: TRBD2 (6 bases). Germline values: CDR1 SGHRS, CDR2 YFSETQ. The V and J ends lost 3 bases and 2 bases respectively, with 6 bases between them. There are 12 residues in the CDR3. The CDR3 nucleotides are TGCGCCAGCAGCTCGGGAGCCTACGAGCAGTACTTC. Residues: CASSSGAYEQYF.

V gene TRBV7-9 combines with J gene TRBJ1-5, with a possible D match to TRBD1 (6 bases). The germline V gene has CDR1 SEHNR and CDR2 FQNEAQ (reference sequence). CDR3 size: 15 residues. With 5 bases removed from V and 2 bases from J, the gap between germline ends came to 13 bases. The CDR3 DNA reads TGTGCCAGCAGCCCGGGAGGGGGGGGCAATCAGCCCCAGCATTTT. Its protein is CASSPGGGGNQPQHF. Full variable domain (outside the CDR3, taken from reference TRBV7-9 and TRBJ1-5): DTGVSQNPRHKITKRGQNVTFRCDPISEHNRLYWYRQTLGQGPEFLTYFQNEAQLEKSRLLSDRFSAERPKGSFSTLEIQRTEQGDSAMYLCASSPGGGGNQPQHFGDGTRLSIL.

This chain links TRBV7-8 with TRBJ2-5; D tentatively reads TRBD1 or TRBD2 (5 bases each). The CDR3 consists of 11 residues. The V end was cut by 8 bases, the J end by 4 bases, with 8 bases between. Per the germline V gene, CDR1 is SGHVS and CDR2 is FQNEAQ. The CDR3 is CASGTPETQYF. The CDR3 DNA reads as TGTGCCAGCGGGACCCCAGAGACCCAGTACTTC.

This chain links TRBV2 with TRBJ1-5, with D unresolved. This CDR3 is built from 14 residues. Germline loops: CDR1 SNHLY, CDR2 FYNNEI. Trimming removed 1 base from V and 6 bases from J, with 10 bases in between. DNA of the CDR3: TGTGCCAGCAGTGAAGTCCACAGCGGTCAGCCCCAGCATTTT. Its protein product is CASSEVHSGQPQHF.

The rearrangement uses TRBV7-8 and TRBJ2-7; the D is unclear. The CDR3 covers 12 residues. The V end lost 5 bases, the J end lost 0 bases, and 5 bases lay between the germline ends. Per germline, CDR1 SGHVS and CDR2 FQNEAQ. CDR3 amino acids: CASSHYSYEQYF. The CDR3 DNA reads TGTGCCAGCAGCCACTACTCCTACGAGCAGTACTTC.